Below, 28 T cell receptor beta chains from the same sample are listed, as sequenced in a study of vaccination effects on CD4 cells after COVID-19. No antigen has been identified for these receptors. Prior to sequencing, the ViraFEST assay stimulated PBMC with viral peptide pools, which expanded the antigen-specific CD4+ T cells. A roughly 10-day culture period preceded the isolation of CD4+ T cells. PCR showed that the person got SARS-CoV-2 infection at some point between March and December 2020. Measured with immunoSEQ multiplex PCR; TCRdb has only the in-frame clones, and not every one. The sample consists of 25,000 to 35,000 clones, 55% to 75% of them appearing once. Sequences were derived from CD4+ T cells from PBMCs cultured with a peptide pool, sampled before COVID-19 vaccination. The receptors were sampled from a human donor who had a prior SARS-CoV-2 infection.

The V gene is TRBV18, the J gene TRBJ2-3, with 14 nucleotides matching TRBD2. V shed 3 bases and J 2 bases; nucleotides not matched to a gene: 4. The germline gives CDR1 KGHSH, CDR2 LQKENI. The CDR3 loop spans 17 amino acids. CDR3 amino acids: CASSPRTSGGLTDTQYF. The CDR3 DNA reads TGTGCCAGCTCACCCCGGACTAGCGGGGGGCTCACAGATACGCAGTATTTT.

The table lists this clone with a count of one. This sequence joins TRBV7-8 and TRBJ1-6; 7 bases map to TRBD1. Trimming at V came to 3 bases and at J to 4 bases, leaving 3 bases not matched to a gene. Germline lookup yields CDR1 SGHVS and CDR2 FQNEAQ. The length of the CDR3 is 15 residues. The CDR3: CASSFSGQYNSPLHF. CDR3 sequence (DNA): TGTGCCAGCAGCTTCTCGGGACAGTATAATTCACCCCTCCACTTT. Looking up the rest from reference TRBV7-8 and TRBJ1-6 gives the full variable domain: GAGVSQSPRYKVAKRGQDVALRCDPISGHVSLFWYQQALGQGPEFLTYFQNEAQLDKSGLPSDRFFAERPEGSVSTLKIQRTQQEDSAVYLCASSFSGQYNSPLHFGNGTRLTVT.

CDR3 nucleotides: TGTGCCAGCTCACCCATGGGACAGGGTGGTGCCGGCACAGATACGCAGTATTTT. This sequence encodes CASSPMGQGGAGTDTQYF. V and J are TRBV18 and TRBJ2-3; 9 nucleotides line up with TRBD1. Trimming took 3 bases from V and 1 from J; bases not matched to a gene: 11. Germline lookup yields CDR1 KGHSH and CDR2 LQKENI. The CDR3 loop spans 18 amino acids. Full variable domain (rest looked up from reference TRBV18 and TRBJ2-3): NAGVMQNPRHLVRRRGQEARLRCSPMKGHSHVYWYRQLPEEGLKFMVYLQKENIIDESGMPKERFSAEFPKEGPSILRIQQVVRGDSAAYFCASSPMGQGGAGTDTQYFGPGTRLTVL.

The chain couples TRBV7-9 to TRBJ2-3, with D uncertain. Germline loops: CDR1 SEHNR, CDR2 FQNEAQ (reference sequence). This CDR3 comprises 14 residues. V was shortened by 5 bases and J by 4 bases, with 13 bases between the two germline ends. CDR3 sequence: CASSPIRSPDTQYF. The CDR3 region has the DNA TGTGCCAGCAGCCCCATCAGATCCCCAGATACGCAGTATTTT.

This clone has more than one count but fewer than ten. V and J are TRBV2 and TRBJ1-4; D not certain. Germline lookup yields CDR1 SNHLY and CDR2 FYNNEI. V shed 6 bases and J shed 8 bases, with 13 bases lying between them. The CDR3 has 13 residues. The CDR3: CASRARTGEKLFF. The CDR3 coding sequence is TGTGCCAGCAGGGCTCGAACGGGAGAAAAACTGTTTTTT.

This chain links TRBV10-3 with TRBJ1-2; D possibly corresponds to TRBD1 (5 bases). The V end was cut by 8 bases, the J end by 6 bases, with 16 bases between. Germline loops: CDR1 ENHRY, CDR2 SYGVKD. This CDR3 spans 13 amino acids. CDR3 bases: TGTGCCATCGGGGACTTTCAGAGGGATGGCTACACCTTC. The encoded protein is CAIGDFQRDGYTF.

This clone was seen once. The chain couples TRBV5-1 to TRBJ1-1; the D gene is possibly TRBD1 (6 bases). From germline, CDR1 is SGHRS and CDR2 YFSETQ. The CDR3 spans 14 residues. Trimming stripped 2 bases from V and 3 bases from J, with 11 bases between. The CDR3 sequence: CASSFLRGDTEAFF. CDR3 DNA: TGCGCCAGCAGCTTCCTTAGGGGGGACACTGAAGCTTTCTTT. The full variable domain, rest sourced from reference TRBV5-1 and TRBJ1-1, is KAGVTQTPRYLIKTRGQQVTLSCSPISGHRSVSWYQQTPGQGLQFLFEYFSETQRNKGNFPGRFSGRQFSNSRSEMNVSTLELGDSALYLCASSFLRGDTEAFFGQGTRLTVV.

This clone was found a few times. The chain has TRBV6-1 and TRBJ2-7; D could derive from TRBD1 or TRBD2 (5 bases each). This CDR3 region has 13 residues. The V end lost 2 bases, the J end lost 8 bases, and 13 bases lay between the germline ends. Germline V gives CDR1 MNHNS, CDR2 SASEGT. CDR3 protein: CASSESRDVQQYF. The CDR3, as DNA: TGTGCCAGCAGTGAAAGTCGGGACGTGCAGCAGTACTTC.

This clone has just a few counts. This chain links TRBV29-1 with TRBJ1-2; 11 bases fit TRBD1. Germline loops: CDR1 SQVTM, CDR2 ANQGSEA. The CDR3 is 14 amino acids. V lost 7 bases, J lost 3 bases, and 7 bases stayed unmatched. CDR3 amino acids: CSGGQGASDYGYTF. As DNA, the CDR3 is TGCAGCGGCGGACAGGGGGCGTCCGACTATGGCTACACCTTC. The entire variable domain, with the rest obtained from reference TRBV29-1 and TRBJ1-2, is as follows: SAVISQKPSRDICQRGTSLTIQCQVDSQVTMMFWYRQQPGQSLTLIATANQGSEATYESGFVIDKFPISRPNLTFSTLTVSNMSPEDSSIYLCSGGQGASDYGYTFGSGTRLTVV.

The chain uses TRBV2 and TRBJ2-4; TRBD2 aligns across 12 bases. The CDR3 runs to 15 residues. Germline values: CDR1 SNHLY, CDR2 FYNNEI. V lost 7 bases, J lost 7 bases, and 8 bases stayed unmatched. The CDR3 is CASMAQTSGSNIQYF. The CDR3 coding sequence is TGTGCCAGCATGGCCCAGACTAGCGGGAGTAACATTCAGTACTTC. The variable domain in full, with the rest retrieved from reference TRBV2 and TRBJ2-4, is EPEVTQTPSHQVTQMGQEVILRCVPISNHLYFYWYRQILGQKVEFLVSFYNNEISEKSEIFDDQFSVERPDGSNFTLKIRSTKLEDSAMYFCASMAQTSGSNIQYFGAGTRLSVL.

This clone was detected only a few times. The V gene is TRBV6-5, the J gene TRBJ2-2; 7 bases line up with TRBD1. This CDR3 is built from 15 residues. The trim removed 7 bases at V and 4 bases at J, leaving 9 bases unmatched. Germline V CDR1 and CDR2: MNHEY, SVGAGI. CDR3 bases: TGTGCCAGCACCCTAAAGGGGGCAAGCACCGGGGAGCTGTTTTTT. Translation: CASTLKGASTGELFF.

Notes on this clone: At the DNA level, this CDR3 is encoded by other sequences in the same sample as well. The CDR3, as DNA: TGCGCCAGCAGCCAAGGACGAGGGGCCCGTAATCAGCCCCAGCATTTT. Translating it yields CASSQGRGARNQPQHF. V gene TRBV4-1 combines with J gene TRBJ1-5; possible D gene TRBD1, 5 bases. Deletions cut 1 base from V and 4 bases from J, with 14 bases between. Germline CDR1 reads MGHRA; CDR2 reads YSYEKL. The CDR3 consists of 16 residues.

CDR3 nucleotide sequence: TGCGCCAGCAGCCAAGAGACAGGGGGTTTCACGAATACGCAGTATTTT. This codes for CASSQETGGFTNTQYF. The V gene is TRBV4-1, the J gene TRBJ2-3, with 9 bases that match TRBD1. The V gene end was trimmed by 0 bases and the J gene end by 7 bases; junction bases not matched to a gene: 8. Germline assignment: CDR1 MGHRA and CDR2 YSYEKL. The CDR3 spans 16 residues.

The rearrangement uses TRBV7-8 and TRBJ2-7; 12 bases agree with TRBD2. CDR1 is SGHVS, CDR2 FQNEAQ, per germline. The CDR3 runs to 16 residues. J lost 4 bases, V lost 4 bases, and 8 bases had no gene match. The CDR3 region is CASSWGTSGFNYEQYF. For the CDR3, the DNA is TGTGCCAGCAGCTGGGGGACTAGCGGGTTCAATTACGAGCAGTACTTC.

The CDR3 sequence: CASSFTTGPTNEQFF. In DNA form, the CDR3 reads TGTGCCAGCAGCTTCACCACCGGGCCCACCAATGAGCAGTTCTTC. The rearrangement uses TRBV7-2 and TRBJ2-1; the D is unclear. This CDR3 has 15 amino acids. CDR1 SGHTA and CDR2 FQGNSA come from the germline V gene. V lost 3 bases and J 6 bases, leaving 15 bases between the germline ends.

V gene TRBV5-1 combines with J gene TRBJ2-3; TRBD2 agrees at 10 bases. CDR3 length: 17 residues. V dropped 0 bases and J dropped 0; count of bases not matched to a gene: 4. Germline assignment: CDR1 SGHRS and CDR2 YFSETQ. The CDR3: CASSLVTSGASTDTQYF. In DNA form, the CDR3 reads TGCGCCAGCAGCTTGGTTACTAGCGGGGCTAGCACAGATACGCAGTATTTT.

J is TRBJ2-3 and V is TRBV9; TRBD2 matches at 11 bases. The CDR3 extends over 17 amino acids. J gave up 2 bases and V 3 bases, and 8 bases lay outside the gene matches. Germline loops: CDR1 SGDLS, CDR2 YYNGEE. Written as DNA, the CDR3 is TGTGCCAGCAGCGCCTGGGTGACTAGCGGGGCCACAGATACGCAGTATTTT. It codes for CASSAWVTSGATDTQYF.

The chain carries TRBV5-6 and TRBJ1-5, with 8 bases identical to TRBD1. Germline trimming cut 4 bases from V and 2 bases from J; bases unmatched to any gene: 11. Germline loops: CDR1 SGHDT, CDR2 YYEEEE. This CDR3 has 17 amino acids. CDR3 nucleotides: TGTGCCAGCAGCCTATCACAGGGGGGAGGGGGCAATCAGCCCCAGCATTTT. It yields the protein CASSLSQGGGGNQPQHF.

This clone was picked up a small number of times. This sequence joins TRBV5-6 and TRBJ2-3, with a tentative D call TRBD2 (7 bases). This CDR3 contains 15 residues. Deletions cut 2 bases from V and 3 bases from J, with 13 bases between. Germline CDR1 is SGHDT and CDR2 is YYEEEE. The CDR3 DNA reads as TGTGCCAGCAGCTTAGGGGCGGGGGCGACAGATACGCAGTATTTT. Translating gives CASSLGAGATDTQYF.

This clone has just one count. The chain employs TRBV6-1 and TRBJ2-3; TRBD1 is a possible D gene (5 bases). V shed 3 bases and J shed 6 bases, with 13 bases lying between them. Germline lookup yields CDR1 MNHNS and CDR2 SASEGT. The CDR3 consists of 14 residues. The CDR3 loop reads CASSDTGWMDTQYF. The CDR3 DNA reads TGTGCCAGCAGTGATACAGGATGGATGGATACGCAGTATTTT.

The J gene is TRBJ2-1, the V gene TRBV4-1; perhaps TRBD2 as D (5 bases). Between the trimmed V and J ends, which lost 3 bases and 0 bases, there was a span of 18 bases. Germline lookup yields CDR1 MGHRA and CDR2 YSYEKL. The CDR3 consists of 18 residues. CDR3 in DNA: TGCGCCAGCAGCCAGTCAAAAAATAGCGCAAGCTCCTACAATGAGCAGTTCTTC. Translation gives CASSQSKNSASSYNEQFF.

This clone was counted only a few times. This chain's CDR3 is CASTQTGGHQPQHF. CDR3 nucleotide sequence: TGTGCCAGCACCCAGACAGGGGGACATCAGCCCCAGCATTTT. The chain couples TRBV2 to TRBJ1-5; 9 bases fit TRBD1. Germline CDR1 reads SNHLY; CDR2 reads FYNNEI. V lost 7 bases, J lost 5 bases, and 6 bases stayed unmatched. This CDR3 has 14 residues.

V is TRBV7-2 and J is TRBJ2-3; unclear D gene. V gave up 2 bases and J gave up 2 bases, with 8 bases separating them. The germline V gene has CDR1 SGHTA and CDR2 FQGNSA. The CDR3 is made up of 14 amino acids. The CDR3 sequence is CASSLYSHTDTQYF. CDR3 nucleotide sequence: TGTGCCAGCAGCTTATACAGCCACACAGATACGCAGTATTTT.

This chain connects TRBV9 to TRBJ2-7; tentatively, D is TRBD2 (6 bases). V gave up 6 bases and J gave up 0 bases, with 13 bases separating them. This CDR3 contains 14 residues. Germline CDR1 reads SGDLS; CDR2 reads YYNGEE. The CDR3 DNA reads TGTGCCAGCATTGATGCGGGAAGCTCCTACGAGCAGTACTTC. Translated: CASIDAGSSYEQYF.

The gene calls are TRBV6-4 and TRBJ2-7; D is unclear. Germline values: CDR1 MRHNA, CDR2 SNTAGT. Trimming left V 6 bases short and J 7 bases short, with 13 bases between. CDR3 length: 12 residues. This CDR3 is CASRDGPSEQYF. The DNA of the CDR3 is TGTGCCAGCAGAGACGGCCCTTCAGAGCAGTACTTC.

The genes are TRBV4-3 and TRBJ1-4; tentatively, D is TRBD1 (6 bases). The V and J ends lost 2 bases and 12 bases respectively, with 13 bases between them. Germline CDR1 LGHNA, CDR2 YSLEER. The CDR3 length is 13 residues. CDR3 sequence: CASSQIGGFELFF. The DNA of the CDR3 is TGCGCCAGCAGCCAAATAGGGGGTTTTGAACTGTTTTTT.

The chain recombines TRBV6-5 with TRBJ2-7; 7 bases fit TRBD1. The CDR3 runs to 15 residues. Per the germline V gene, CDR1 is MNHEY and CDR2 is SVGAGI. With 2 bases clipped from V and 3 bases from J, the junction kept 7 bases outside the gene matches. The DNA of the CDR3 is TGTGCCAGCAGTTACCCCGGACAGGCAAGCTACGAGCAGTACTTC. Its protein is CASSYPGQASYEQYF.

The chain recombines TRBV27 with TRBJ2-5, with D possibly matching TRBD1 (5 bases). The germline gives CDR1 MNHEY, CDR2 SMNVEV (reference sequence). The length of the CDR3 is 13 residues. V shed 4 bases and J shed 2 bases, with 8 bases lying between them. The CDR3 sequence: CASSSRQQETQYF. The CDR3 DNA reads TGTGCCAGCAGTTCCCGACAGCAAGAGACCCAGTACTTC.